Below, 16 T cell receptor beta chains from the same sample are listed, as sequenced in a study of OX40 agonist ivuxolimab in advanced cancers. Profiled with immunoSEQ multiplex PCR; TCRdb holds only in-frame clones, not every one. Of fewer than 20,000 clones in the sample, 78% were seen once. The starting material was CD4+ or CD8+ T cells sorted from blood, obtained in a trial of the OX40 agonist ivuxolimab. These TCRs come from an adult with an advanced solid tumor such as melanoma, head and neck, liver or kidney cancer.

This chain joins TRBV6-5 and TRBJ2-7, with a tentative D call TRBD1 (5 bases). The CDR3 consists of 14 residues. V gave up 6 bases and J gave up 0 bases, with 12 bases separating them. CDR1 is MNHEY, CDR2 SVGAGI, per germline. The DNA for the CDR3 is TGTGCCAGCAGACCAGGGATCCTCTCCTACGAGCAGTACTTC. This sequence encodes CASRPGILSYEQYF.

The chain uses TRBV5-6 and TRBJ2-3; D is unclear. V dropped 0 bases and J dropped 0 bases, with 14 bases sitting between them. CDR1 is SGHDT, CDR2 YYEEEE, per germline. The CDR3 is 17 residues long. This chain's CDR3 is CASSLVGLRTSTDTQYF. The CDR3 region has the DNA TGTGCCAGCAGCTTGGTTGGGCTACGAACTAGCACAGATACGCAGTATTTT.

This clone was picked up a small number of times. The chain is built from TRBV7-3 and TRBJ1-1; 7 positions match TRBD1. There are 13 residues in the CDR3. Trimming removed 5 bases from V and 5 bases from J; junction bases left unmatched: 5. CDR1 is SGHTA and CDR2 is FQGTGA in the germline V gene. The CDR3 sequence: CASSLGGWTEAFF. The CDR3 nucleotides read TGTGCCAGCAGCCTAGGGGGCTGGACTGAAGCTTTCTTT.

J is TRBJ2-7 and V is TRBV5-6; D may be TRBD2 (6 bases). The CDR3 consists of 13 residues. Deletions cut 9 bases from V and 4 bases from J, with 17 bases between. Germline V gives CDR1 SGHDT, CDR2 YYEEEE. CDR3 DNA sequence: TGTGCCACCGCACCGGGACTCGAATACGAGCAGTACTTC. The encoded protein is CATAPGLEYEQYF.

The rearrangement uses TRBV10-1 and TRBJ1-2, with a weak D call TRBD1 (5 bases). Germline assignment: CDR1 WNHNN and CDR2 SYGVQD (reference sequence). The ends were cut back, 2 bases at V and 4 bases at J, with 8 bases in the middle. This CDR3 is 13 amino acids long. CDR3 nucleotide sequence: TGCGCCAGCAGTGAGACGGGGCCCTATGGCTACACCTTC. Protein sequence: CASSETGPYGYTF.

The rearrangement links TRBV23-1 to TRBJ2-7; D unclear. TRBV23-1 is filed as an ORF, its function uncertain. This CDR3 comprises 15 residues. V gave up 0 bases and J gave up 2 bases, with 11 bases separating them. The CDR3 protein is CASSQSRASPYEQYF. In DNA, the CDR3 is TGCGCCAGCAGTCAATCCCGAGCGAGCCCCTACGAGCAGTACTTC.

The chain combines TRBV9 with TRBJ2-2, with 9 bases aligning to TRBD1. Germline loops: CDR1 SGDLS, CDR2 YYNGEE. This CDR3 region has 16 residues. With 2 bases clipped from V and 3 bases from J, the junction kept 5 bases outside the gene matches. DNA of the CDR3: TGTGCCAGCAGCGTCCGGGGACAGGGCTACACCGGGGAGCTGTTTTTT. It encodes CASSVRGQGYTGELFF.

A few counts support this clone. For the CDR3, the DNA is TGTGCCAGCAGTACTGGATCGCCGGCTAATGAAAAACTGTTTTTT. It codes for CASSTGSPANEKLFF. The rearrangement links TRBV6-5 to TRBJ1-4; D ambiguous. The V gene's germline CDR1 is MNHEY and CDR2 SVGAGI. This CDR3 spans 15 amino acids. V lost 5 bases to trimming and J lost 3 bases, with 13 bases between them.

A remark on this clone: In the same sample, other DNA sequences code for this CDR3. J is TRBJ2-7 and V is TRBV5-6, with TRBD2 matching over 10 bases. The V and J ends lost 4 bases and 8 bases, in that order; junction bases with no gene match: 18. The CDR3 runs 17 residues. Germline CDR1 reads SGHDT; CDR2 reads YYEEEE. The CDR3 coding sequence is TGTGCCAGCAGCCTTGGACACATGGGACTAGCGCGAGGACAGCAGTACTTC. This sequence encodes CASSLGHMGLARGQQYF.

This sequence joins TRBV29-1 and TRBJ2-1, with 7 bases that match TRBD1. The CDR3 contains 16 residues. Germline trimming cut 3 bases from V and 4 bases from J; bases unmatched to any gene: 12. CDR1 is SQVTM, CDR2 ANQGSEA, per germline. The CDR3 DNA reads as TGCAGCGTTGATAGAGGGTCGACAGGGAGATACAATGAGCAGTTCTTC. This translates into CSVDRGSTGRYNEQFF.

J is TRBJ2-7 and V is TRBV7-9; D may match TRBD1 or TRBD2 (5 bases each). Trimming took 4 bases from V and 12 from J, leaving 16 bases between them. Germline V gene lookup returns CDR1 SEHNR and CDR2 FQNEAQ (reference sequence). This CDR3 contains 12 residues. CDR3 region: CASSSDGRDPYF. The CDR3 DNA is TGTGCCAGCAGCTCAGATGGCAGGGACCCGTACTTC.

V usage is TRBV4-2 and J usage is TRBJ1-2, with a possible D match to TRBD1 (5 bases). The CDR3 has 15 amino acids. Germline V CDR1 and CDR2: LGHNA, YNFKEQ. Trimming took 1 base from V and 2 from J, leaving 11 bases between them. This CDR3 reads CASSQGRQTNYGYTF. In DNA form, the CDR3 reads TGTGCCAGCAGCCAAGGTAGACAGACCAACTATGGCTACACCTTC.

This clone is deemed medium-sized. The chain employs TRBV5-6 and TRBJ1-1, with 7 nucleotides matching TRBD1. Germline V gives CDR1 SGHDT, CDR2 YYEEEE. CDR3 length equals 15 residues. Losses at the gene ends were 1 base for V and 1 base for J; bases not matched to a gene: 4. Written as DNA, the CDR3 is TGTGCCAGCAGCTTGACAGGGGAAAGGAACACTGAAGCTTTCTTT. Amino acid sequence: CASSLTGERNTEAFF.

This chain links TRBV11-2 with TRBJ2-1; 7 positions agree with TRBD1. This CDR3 comprises 14 residues. The trim removed 2 bases at V and 8 bases at J, leaving 6 bases unmatched. In germline, CDR1 is SGHAT, CDR2 FQNNGV. The CDR3 sequence is CASSLMDRYDEQFF. Written as DNA, the CDR3 is TGTGCCAGCAGCTTAATGGACAGGTACGATGAGCAGTTCTTC.

V usage is TRBV7-6 and J usage is TRBJ2-3; TRBD2 might be the D (6 bases). Per the germline V gene, CDR1 is SGHVS and CDR2 is FNYEAQ. This CDR3 is 15 amino acids long. Trimming left V 2 bases short and J 4 bases short, with 13 bases between. Here the CDR3 DNA reads TGTGCCAGCAGCTTATATGTGCGCGGGGCAGATACGCAGTATTTT. Protein: CASSLYVRGADTQYF.

CDR3 sequence (DNA): TGTGCCAGTAGTCGACGGACAGGGGGAAATGAAAAACTGTTTTTT. Encoded protein: CASSRRTGGNEKLFF. The genes are TRBV19 and TRBJ1-4; TRBD1 matches 10 bases. The germline V gene encodes CDR1 LNHDA and CDR2 SQIVND (reference sequence). The CDR3 extends over 15 amino acids. J lost 5 bases, V lost 5 bases, and 5 bases had no gene match.